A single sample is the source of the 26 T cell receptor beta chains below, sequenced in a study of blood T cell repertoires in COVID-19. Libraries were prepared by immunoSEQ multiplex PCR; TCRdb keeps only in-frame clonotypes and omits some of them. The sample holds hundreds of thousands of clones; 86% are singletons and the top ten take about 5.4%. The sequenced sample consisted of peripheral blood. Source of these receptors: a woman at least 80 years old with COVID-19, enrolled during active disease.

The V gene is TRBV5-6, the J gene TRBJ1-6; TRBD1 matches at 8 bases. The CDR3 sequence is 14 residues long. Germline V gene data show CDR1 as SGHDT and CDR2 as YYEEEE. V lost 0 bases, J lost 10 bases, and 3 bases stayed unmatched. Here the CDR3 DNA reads TGTGCCAGCAGCTTGGTACAGGGGGGATCACCCCTCCACTTT. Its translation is CASSLVQGGSPLHF.

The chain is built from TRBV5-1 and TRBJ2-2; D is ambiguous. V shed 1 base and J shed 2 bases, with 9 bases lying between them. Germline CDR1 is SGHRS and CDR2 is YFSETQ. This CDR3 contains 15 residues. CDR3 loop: CASSLNSLNTGELFF. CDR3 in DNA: TGCGCCAGCAGCTTGAACAGCCTAAACACCGGGGAGCTGTTTTTT.

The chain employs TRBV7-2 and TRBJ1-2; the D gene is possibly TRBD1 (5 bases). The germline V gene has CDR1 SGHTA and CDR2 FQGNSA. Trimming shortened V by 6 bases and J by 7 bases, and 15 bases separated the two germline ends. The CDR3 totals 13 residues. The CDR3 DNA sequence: TGTGCCAGCAGTGCCTCGGGGGTATCTGGCTACACCTTC. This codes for CASSASGVSGYTF.

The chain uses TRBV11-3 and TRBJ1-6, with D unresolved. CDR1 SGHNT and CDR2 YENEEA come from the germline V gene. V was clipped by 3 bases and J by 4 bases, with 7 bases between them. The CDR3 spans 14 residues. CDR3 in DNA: TGTGCCAGCAGCTTGGCAGGATATAATTCACCCCTCCACTTT. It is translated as CASSLAGYNSPLHF.

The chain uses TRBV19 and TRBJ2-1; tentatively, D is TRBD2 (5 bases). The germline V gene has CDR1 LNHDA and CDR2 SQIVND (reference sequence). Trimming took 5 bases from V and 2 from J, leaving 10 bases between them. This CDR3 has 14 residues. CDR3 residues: CASSEDSTYNEQFF. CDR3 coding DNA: TGTGCCAGTAGTGAGGACTCGACCTACAATGAGCAGTTCTTC.

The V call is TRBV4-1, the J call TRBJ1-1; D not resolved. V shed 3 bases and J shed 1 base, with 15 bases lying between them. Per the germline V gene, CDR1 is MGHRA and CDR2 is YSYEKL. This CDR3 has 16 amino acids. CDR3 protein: CASSQPPGQANTEAFF. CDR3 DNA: TGCGCCAGCAGCCAGCCCCCTGGGCAGGCGAACACTGAAGCTTTCTTT.

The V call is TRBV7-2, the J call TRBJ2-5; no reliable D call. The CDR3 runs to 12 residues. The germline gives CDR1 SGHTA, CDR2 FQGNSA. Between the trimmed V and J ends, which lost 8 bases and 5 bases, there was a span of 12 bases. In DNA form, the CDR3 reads TGTGCCAGCGGCCAGACACGGGAGACCCAGTACTTC. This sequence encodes CASGQTRETQYF.

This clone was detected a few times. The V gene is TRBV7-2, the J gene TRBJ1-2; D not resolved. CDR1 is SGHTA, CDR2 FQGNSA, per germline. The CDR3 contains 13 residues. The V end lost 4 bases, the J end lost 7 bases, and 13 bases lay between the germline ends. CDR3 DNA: TGTGCCAGCAGCTCTAGCGGGTTAAGTGGCTACACCTTC. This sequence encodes CASSSSGLSGYTF.

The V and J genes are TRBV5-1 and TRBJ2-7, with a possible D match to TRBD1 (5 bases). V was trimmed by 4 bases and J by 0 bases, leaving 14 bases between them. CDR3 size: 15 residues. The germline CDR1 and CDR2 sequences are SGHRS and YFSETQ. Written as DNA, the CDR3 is TGCGCCAGCAGCCCGGTCGATGGGGCCTCCTACGAGCAGTACTTC. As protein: CASSPVDGASYEQYF.

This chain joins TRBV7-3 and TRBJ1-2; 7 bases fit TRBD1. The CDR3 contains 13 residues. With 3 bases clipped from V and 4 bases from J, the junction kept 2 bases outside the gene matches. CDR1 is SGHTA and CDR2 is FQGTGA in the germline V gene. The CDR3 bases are TGTGCCAGCAGCTTCAGGGGGTTCTATGGCTACACCTTC. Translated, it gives CASSFRGFYGYTF.

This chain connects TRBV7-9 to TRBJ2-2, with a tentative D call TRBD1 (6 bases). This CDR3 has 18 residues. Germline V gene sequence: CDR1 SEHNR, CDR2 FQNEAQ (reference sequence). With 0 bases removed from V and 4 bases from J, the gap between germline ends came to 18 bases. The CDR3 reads CASSLAFEGQGSTGELFF. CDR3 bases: TGTGCCAGCAGCTTAGCGTTTGAGGGCCAGGGGAGCACCGGGGAGCTGTTTTTT.

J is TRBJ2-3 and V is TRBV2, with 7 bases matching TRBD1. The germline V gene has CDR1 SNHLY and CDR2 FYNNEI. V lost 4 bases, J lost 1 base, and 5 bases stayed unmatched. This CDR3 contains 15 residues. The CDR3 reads CASSAGQVGTDTQYF. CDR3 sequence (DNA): TGTGCCAGCAGTGCCGGACAGGTTGGCACAGATACGCAGTATTTT.

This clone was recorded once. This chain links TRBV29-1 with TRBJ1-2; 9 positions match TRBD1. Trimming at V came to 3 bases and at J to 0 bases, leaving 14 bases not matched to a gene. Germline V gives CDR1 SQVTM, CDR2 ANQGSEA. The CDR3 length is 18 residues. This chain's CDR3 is CSVDLGQGFGRSNYGYTF. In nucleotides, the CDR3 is TGCAGCGTTGACTTGGGACAGGGTTTTGGGAGATCTAACTATGGCTACACCTTC.

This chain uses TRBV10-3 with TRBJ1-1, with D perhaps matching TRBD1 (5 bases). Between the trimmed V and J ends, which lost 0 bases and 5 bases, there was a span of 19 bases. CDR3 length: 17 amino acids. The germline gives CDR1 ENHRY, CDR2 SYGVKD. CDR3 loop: CAISESRGGTKVTEAFF. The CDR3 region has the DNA TGTGCCATCAGTGAGTCTAGGGGCGGCACAAAGGTGACTGAAGCTTTCTTT.

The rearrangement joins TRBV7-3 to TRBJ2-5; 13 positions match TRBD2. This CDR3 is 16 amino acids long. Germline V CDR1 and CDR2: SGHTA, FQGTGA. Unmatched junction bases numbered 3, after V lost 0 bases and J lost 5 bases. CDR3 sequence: CASSLTTSGGTETQYF. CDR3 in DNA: TGTGCCAGCAGCTTAACGACTAGCGGGGGGACCGAGACCCAGTACTTC.

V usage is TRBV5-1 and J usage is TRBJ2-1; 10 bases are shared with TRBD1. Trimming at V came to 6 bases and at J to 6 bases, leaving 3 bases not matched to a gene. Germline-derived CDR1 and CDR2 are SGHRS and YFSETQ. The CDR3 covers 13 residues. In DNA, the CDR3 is TGCGCCAGCAACGGACAGGGGGTCAATGAGCAGTTCTTC. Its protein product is CASNGQGVNEQFF.

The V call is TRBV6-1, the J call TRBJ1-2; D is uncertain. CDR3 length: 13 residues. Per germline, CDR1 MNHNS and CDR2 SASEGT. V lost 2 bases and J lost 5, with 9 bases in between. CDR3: CASSETFQYGYTF. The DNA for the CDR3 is TGTGCCAGCAGTGAAACCTTTCAGTATGGCTACACCTTC.

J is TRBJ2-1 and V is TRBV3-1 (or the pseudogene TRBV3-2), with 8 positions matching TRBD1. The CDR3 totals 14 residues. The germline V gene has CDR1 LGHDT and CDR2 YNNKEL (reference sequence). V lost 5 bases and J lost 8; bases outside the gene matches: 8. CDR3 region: CASSSSDRADEQFF. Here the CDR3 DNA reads TGTGCCAGCAGCTCTTCGGACAGGGCCGATGAGCAGTTCTTC.

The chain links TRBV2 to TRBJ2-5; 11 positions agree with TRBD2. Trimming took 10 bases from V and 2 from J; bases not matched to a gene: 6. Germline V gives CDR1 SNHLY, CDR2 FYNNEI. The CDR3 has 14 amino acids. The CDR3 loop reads CAIVTSGDQETQYF. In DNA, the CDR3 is TGTGCCATCGTGACTAGCGGGGATCAAGAGACCCAGTACTTC.

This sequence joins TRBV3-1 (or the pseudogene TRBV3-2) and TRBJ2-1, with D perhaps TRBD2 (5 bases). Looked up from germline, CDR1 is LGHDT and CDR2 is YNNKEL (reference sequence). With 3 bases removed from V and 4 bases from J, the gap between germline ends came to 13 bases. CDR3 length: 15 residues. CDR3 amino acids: CASSHTRPSYNEQFF. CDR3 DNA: TGTGCCAGCAGCCATACTAGGCCCTCATACAATGAGCAGTTCTTC.

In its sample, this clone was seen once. This CDR3 reads CASSPGTAVNQPQHF. The CDR3 DNA follows: TGTGCCAGCAGTCCCGGGACAGCCGTAAATCAGCCCCAGCATTTT. V gene TRBV2 combines with J gene TRBJ1-5; 7 positions match TRBD1. The CDR3 consists of 15 residues. Germline V gives CDR1 SNHLY, CDR2 FYNNEI. J was trimmed by 4 bases and V by 5 bases; bases with no gene match: 8.

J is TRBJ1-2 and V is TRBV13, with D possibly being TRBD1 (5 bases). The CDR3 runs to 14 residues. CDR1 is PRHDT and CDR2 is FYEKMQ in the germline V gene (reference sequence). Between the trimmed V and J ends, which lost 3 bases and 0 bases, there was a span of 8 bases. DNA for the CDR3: TGTGCCAGCAGCTTGGACATAGCTAACTATGGCTACACCTTC. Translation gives CASSLDIANYGYTF. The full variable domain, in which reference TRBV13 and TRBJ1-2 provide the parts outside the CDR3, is AAGVIQSPRHLIKEKRETATLKCYPIPRHDTVYWYQQGPGQDPQFLISFYEKMQSDKGSIPDRFSAQQFSDYHSELNMSSLELGDSALYFCASSLDIANYGYTFGSGTRLTVV.

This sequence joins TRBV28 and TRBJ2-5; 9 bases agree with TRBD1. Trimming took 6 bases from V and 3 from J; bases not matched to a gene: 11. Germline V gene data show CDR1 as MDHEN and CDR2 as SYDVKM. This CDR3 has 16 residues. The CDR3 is CASRPHPGQGEETQYF. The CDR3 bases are TGTGCCAGCAGGCCTCACCCGGGACAGGGAGAAGAGACCCAGTACTTC.

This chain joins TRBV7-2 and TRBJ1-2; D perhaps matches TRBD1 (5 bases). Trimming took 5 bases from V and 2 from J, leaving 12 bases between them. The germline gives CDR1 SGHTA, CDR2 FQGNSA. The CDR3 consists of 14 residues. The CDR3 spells CASSPPGGNYGYTF. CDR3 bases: TGTGCCAGCAGCCCACCGGGGGGGAACTATGGCTACACCTTC.

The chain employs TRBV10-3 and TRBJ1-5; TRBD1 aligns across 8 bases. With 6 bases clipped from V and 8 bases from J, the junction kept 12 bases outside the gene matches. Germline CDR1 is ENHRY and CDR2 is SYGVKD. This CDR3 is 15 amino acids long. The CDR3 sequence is CAISEDRDLFKPQHF. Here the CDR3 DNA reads TGTGCCATCAGCGAGGACAGGGACTTATTCAAGCCCCAGCATTTT.

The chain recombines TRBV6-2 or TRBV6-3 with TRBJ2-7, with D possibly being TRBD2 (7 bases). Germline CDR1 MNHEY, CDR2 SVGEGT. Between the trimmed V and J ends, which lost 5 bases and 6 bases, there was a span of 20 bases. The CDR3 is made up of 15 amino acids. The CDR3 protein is CASSPSGGIYTEQYF. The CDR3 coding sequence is TGTGCCAGCAGTCCCTCGGGGGGCATATACACCGAGCAGTACTTC.